A single T cell receptor (beta chain) is shown here with its context. Its antigen remains unidentified. This sample is drawn from a study of OX40 agonist ivuxolimab in advanced cancers. Overall study results and limits: Fewer expanded clones were found on average in CD4+ than in CD8+ T cells.

The data were produced by immunoSEQ multiplex PCR, yet TCRdb's version contains in-frame clones alone and is incomplete. The data show 45,000 to 60,000 clones, about nine tenths seen once. Germline CDR1 is SEHNR and CDR2 is FQNEAQ (reference sequence). V trimming: 1 base; J trimming: 4 bases; junction bases outside the gene matches: 11. The CDR3 covers 18 residues. Blood samples were obtained at baseline, cycle 4 day 1, and cycle 7 day 1. The TCR originated in an adult with an advanced solid tumor such as melanoma, head and neck, liver or kidney cancer. The chain uses TRBV7-9 and TRBJ2-2, with 8 bases aligning to TRBD2. Specimen: CD4+ or CD8+ T cells sorted from blood, collected in a trial of the OX40 agonist ivuxolimab. The CDR3 region is CASSLVAPGLGATGELFF. For the CDR3, the DNA is TGTGCCAGCAGCTTAGTTGCCCCGGGACTAGGGGCCACCGGGGAGCTGTTTTTT.